This T cell receptor (beta chain) was sequenced during a study of cytomegalovirus exposure and HLA in healthy donors (dated by TCRdb to 2017 to 2019). Concerning the study at large: An earlier analysis of approximately 640 of the donors reported approximately 290 Gb of sequence data and 100 million to 130 million unique TCR beta sequences from 190 million or so T cells. All discovery cohort repertoires had been generated on a single sequencing platform. Roughly 300 gigabases of sequencing data and 70 million to 95 million unique TCR sequences made up an early release that covered approximately 620 HLA-typed donors. Among 398 genotyped donors of the cohort, an average of about 240,000 unique TCR beta nucleotide sequences were sequenced per donor, 15% to 20% of them non-productive. The study aimed to test whether cataloging public T cell receptors could reveal signatures of past pathogen exposure. To decide whether each TCR beta V gene segment behaved as functional or pseudogenic, an earlier analysis of fewer than 750 of the donors relied on high-throughput TCR beta sequencing. Donor age, sex, ethnicity and CMV serostatus were compiled together with the repertoire data. Both class I and class II loci were covered by HLA typing, at four-digit resolution. A later analysis re-examined previously published TCR beta repertoires from just over 650 donors and added high-resolution HLA genotyping to investigate patterns of TCR occurrence. Using immunosequencing, the study profiled T cell repertoires from 640 or so subjects and related those repertoires to cytomegalovirus serostatus. To predict cytomegalovirus infection status, the study brought together high-throughput TCR immunosequencing, statistical association of individual TCRs with disease status, and machine learning. The later analysis used no new phenotypic data to find candidate immune exposures, relying instead on TCR beta sequences and their occurrence across donors. The number of typed donors differed by locus: about 629-630 for A, B, C, DRB1 and DQB1; 522 for DQA1; 606 for DPA1; and about 450 for DPB1. A separate validation cohort of over 95 different subjects was used in addition to the roughly 670-subject first cohort. Genome-wide SNP genotypes for about three fifths of the roughly 700 donors were used in a later genetic analysis, which treated that subset as a discovery cohort. About five DR-DQ haplotypes were treated as single units for association and clustering because of strong linkage in the cohort. The genetic ancestry cluster associated with self-reported Caucasian donors included about 81% of the roughly 360 genotyped donors.

The cohort was made up of roughly 670 healthy bone marrow donors. At the time of sampling, every cohort member was nominally healthy, though immune exposures that went unrecorded were likely present. The donor tested CMV seronegative, placing the donor among the 350 to 400 seronegative members of the cohort. A peripheral blood sample was provided by each donor, and peripheral blood mononuclear cells were used for TCR beta sequencing. The Qiagen DNeasy Blood Extraction Kit was used to extract genomic DNA from the blood cell samples. CDR1 SQVTM and CDR2 ANQGSEA were looked up in the germline V gene. The CDR3 goes from the cysteine to the phenylalanine over 13 residues. Only CDR3 DNA remains: 39 bases, in frame from the first base. The junction shows trimming of 7 bases on V and 6 bases on J, plus 15 bases between the germline ends. To note about this clone: Its antigen specificity is not known. Base qualities are not recorded, but no much larger clone differs from it by a single base.

Paper-wide results and their limitations: The presence/absence analyses assumed that sequencing depth was roughly uniform across donors, and that assumption may not be true. When HLA alleles, especially DR and DQ, strongly co-occurred, TCR associations were difficult to assign to individual alleles. In a later genetic analysis, fewer N-insertions in productive TCRs were reported among donors in an Asian-associated ancestry cluster than the roughly 670-donor mean. Linkage disequilibrium might explain the correlated functional status among segregating V segments, but an unknown experimental factor could not be excluded. For the cohort, immune exposure information was limited to CMV serostatus. A later analysis found that TCR association rates varied across HLA loci, with DRB1 alleles showing the most associated TCRs and HLA-C alleles the fewest. In vitro tests confirmed that a few of the cytomegalovirus-associated TCR beta chains recognize cytomegalovirus antigens. A cluster of highly shared sequence variants was judged likely to represent a technical artifact of the sequencing pipeline. While some public TCRs were present in many individuals, most TCR sequences turned up only very rarely across donors. A further reported finding was that TCR beta sequences accurately predicted the HLA-A and HLA-B alleles for most subjects in the first cohort. Because HLA typing was missing for some donors at each locus, association tests included only the typed subset. Specific HLA alleles were associated with roughly 17,000 TCR beta sequences at a false discovery rate of 0.05 in a later analysis. The authors suggested that the approach could potentially be generalized to other disease states and immunological phenotypes. Because the 87-base-pair reads could not distinguish some IMGT-functional V segments, including TRBV6-2 and TRBV6-3, those segments were excluded. According to a later analysis, parvovirus B19, influenza, CMV and Epstein-Barr virus appeared linked to several top co-occurrence clusters. In a later analysis, HLA-associated TCR beta chains were found to be more clonally expanded and to have lower generation probabilities than equally common non-associated chains. Because counts were too low, roughly 18 rarely observed V segments, including chromosome 9 orphons, were left out of the earlier analysis of about 620 of the donors. An association between a missense DCLRE1C variant and V-gene and J-gene trimming of TCR beta chains was found in a later genetic analysis and replicated in an independent cohort. In an earlier analysis of 587 of the donors, most TCR beta V segments appeared in productive rearrangements about 87% or about 30% of the time, broadly matching IMGT annotations. In both the original and validation cohorts, the classifier was reported to diagnose cytomegalovirus status with high specificity and sensitivity. In this cohort, only TCR beta chains were sequenced, and detectable features were limited by the absence of alpha or paired-chain data. The study gave a list of around 170 TCR beta chains associated with cytomegalovirus. Most CMV-associated TCR beta chains appeared to be HLA-restricted in a later analysis, and the HLA associations seemed to be driven largely by CMV exposure.

The library was made by the immunoSEQ multiplex PCR assay. A mixture of 60 forward primers for TCR Vbeta segments and 13 reverse primers for TCR Jbeta segments was used in the multiplex PCR. Amplification of the CDR3 region of rearranged TCR beta genes was performed with a multiplex PCR assay on genomic DNA. The Illumina HiSeq System was used to sequence the amplified TCR beta libraries as 87-base-pair reads. The authors processed their data as follows. In a later analysis, 80 million or so unique TCR beta chains were counted across the 500 to 850 repertoires, and roughly 11 million of these chains were shared by at least two donors. Raw reads were error-corrected and collapsed into unique sequences by a nearest-neighbor algorithm in which closely related sequences were merged to remove PCR and sequencing errors. V, D and J gene segments were assigned by aligning CDR3 sequences to IMGT reference sequences. For a sequence to be retained, a match of at least six nucleotides to both a V gene segment and a J gene segment was required. Rearrangements were called productive when the CDR3 lacked stop codons and stayed in frame with V and J; all others were non-productive. Following IMGT convention, CDR3 was defined as the stretch from the second conserved V-encoded cysteine to the conserved J-encoded phenylalanine. The earlier analysis of 500 to 750 of the donors excluded any sequence lacking an unambiguous match to a single V gene segment. In an earlier analysis of around 600 of the donors, V segments were called functional above 56.7% productive rearrangements and were called segregating when the between-donor standard deviation exceeded 5%. A statistical classification framework was built to diagnose cytomegalovirus status from the catalog of TCR beta chain sequences. In a later analysis, TCR nucleotide sequences were compared against IMGT/GENE-DB human TR gene sequences so that V and J genes could be assigned. The TCRdist pipeline was used in a later analysis to assign CDR3 sequences and most-parsimonious VDJ recombination scenarios. In a later analysis, every TCR beta chain was defined by the combination of its CDR3 amino acid sequence and its V-gene family, and reads without a unique V-gene family were dropped. To address suspected cross-contamination and a sequencing artifact, a later analysis removed roughly 640 highly shared, low-generation-probability nucleotide sequences. A later analysis calculated a clonal expansion index for each public chain from normalized within-repertoire ranks of inferred template counts. In a later analysis, generation probabilities were computed with a VDJ recombination model fitted to out-of-frame rearrangements, and the resulting probabilities were checked against IGoR. In a later analysis, hypergeometric tests were used to score TCR-TCR, TCR-HLA and TCR-CMV co-occurrence, with a repertoire-size bias correction applied to TCR pairs. A later analysis estimated false discovery rates by permuting HLA or CMV assignments 20 times. A later analysis grouped co-occurring TCRs with DBSCAN, adding TCRdist sequence similarity when clustering within HLA-allele-positive subsets. For co-occurrence clustering, repertoires with fewer than 30,000 or more than 120,000 public chains were excluded, along with roughly five repertoires with anomalous nucleotide sharing. TCRdb re-hosts the immuneACCESS table, in-frame sequences only. Its copies lack some clones; in the studies checked, an unresolved V gene accounts for under half of them, and the cause for the rest is not known. V and J calls plus clone size are reproduced from that table; the DNA served to infer D and trimming. For this sample the table gives 110,000 or so clones, of which roughly 67% were detected only once. Of the sample, around 8.1% falls within the top ten clones.

The TCR originated in a man between 40 and 49 years old in good health and CMV-seronegative. The chain employs TRBV29-1 and TRBJ1-4; a tentative D call is TRBD1 (5 bases match). The sequencing input was PBMCs. The DNA sequence is TGCAGCGCTGCAACAGGTACCGATGAAAAACTGTTTTTT. It translates as CSAATGTDEKLFF.